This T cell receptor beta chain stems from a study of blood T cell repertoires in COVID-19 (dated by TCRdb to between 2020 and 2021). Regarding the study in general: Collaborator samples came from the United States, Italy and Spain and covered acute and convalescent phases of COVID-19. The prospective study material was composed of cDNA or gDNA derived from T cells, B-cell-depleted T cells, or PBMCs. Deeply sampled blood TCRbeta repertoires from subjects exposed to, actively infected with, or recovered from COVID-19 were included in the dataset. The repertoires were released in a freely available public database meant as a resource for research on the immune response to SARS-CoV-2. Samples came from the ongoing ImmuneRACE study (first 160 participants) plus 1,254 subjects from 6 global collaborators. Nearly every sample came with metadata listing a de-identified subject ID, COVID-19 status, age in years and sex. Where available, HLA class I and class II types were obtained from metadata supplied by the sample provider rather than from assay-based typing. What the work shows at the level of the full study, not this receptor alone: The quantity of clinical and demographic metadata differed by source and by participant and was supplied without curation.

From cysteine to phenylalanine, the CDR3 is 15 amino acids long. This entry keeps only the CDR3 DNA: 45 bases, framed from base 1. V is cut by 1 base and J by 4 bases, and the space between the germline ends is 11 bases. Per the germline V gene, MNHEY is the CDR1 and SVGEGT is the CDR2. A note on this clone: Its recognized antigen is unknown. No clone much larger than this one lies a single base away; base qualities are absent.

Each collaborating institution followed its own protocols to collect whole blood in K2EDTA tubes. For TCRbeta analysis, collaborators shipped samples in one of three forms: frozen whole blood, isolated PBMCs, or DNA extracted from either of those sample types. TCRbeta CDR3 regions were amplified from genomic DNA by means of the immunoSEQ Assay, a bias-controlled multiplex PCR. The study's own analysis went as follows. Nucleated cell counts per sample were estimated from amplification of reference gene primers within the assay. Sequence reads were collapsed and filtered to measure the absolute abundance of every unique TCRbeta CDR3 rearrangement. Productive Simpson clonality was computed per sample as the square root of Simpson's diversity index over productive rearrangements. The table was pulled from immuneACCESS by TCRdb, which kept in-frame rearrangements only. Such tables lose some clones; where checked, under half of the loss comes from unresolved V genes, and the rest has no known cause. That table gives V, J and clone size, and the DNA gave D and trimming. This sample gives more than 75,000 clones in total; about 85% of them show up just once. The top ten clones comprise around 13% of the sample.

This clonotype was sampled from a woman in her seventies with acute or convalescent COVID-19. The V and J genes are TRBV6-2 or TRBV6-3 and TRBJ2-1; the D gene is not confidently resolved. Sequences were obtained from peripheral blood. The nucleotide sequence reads TGTGCCAGCAGTTACTTATCGGGTGTTTACAATGAGCAGTTCTTC. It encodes CASSYLSGVYNEQFF.